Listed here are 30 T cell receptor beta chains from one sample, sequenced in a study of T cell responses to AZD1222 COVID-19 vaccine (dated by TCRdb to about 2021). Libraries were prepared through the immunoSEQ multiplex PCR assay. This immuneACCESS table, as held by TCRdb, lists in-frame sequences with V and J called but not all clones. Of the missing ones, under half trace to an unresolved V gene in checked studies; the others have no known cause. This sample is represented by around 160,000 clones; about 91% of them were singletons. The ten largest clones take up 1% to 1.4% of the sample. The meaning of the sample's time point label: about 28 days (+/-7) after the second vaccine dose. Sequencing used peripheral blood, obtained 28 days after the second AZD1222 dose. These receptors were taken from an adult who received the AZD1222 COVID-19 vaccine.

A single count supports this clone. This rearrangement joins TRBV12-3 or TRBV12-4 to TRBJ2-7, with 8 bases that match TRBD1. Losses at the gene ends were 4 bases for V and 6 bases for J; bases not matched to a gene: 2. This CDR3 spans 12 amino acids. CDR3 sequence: CASSSTGGEQYF. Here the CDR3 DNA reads TGTGCCAGCAGTTCTACAGGGGGCGAGCAGTACTTC.

The CDR3 coding sequence is TGTGCCAGCAGCGTAGTTGGGGGGCCCCAGCATTTT. Translating it yields CASSVVGGPQHF. The chain recombines TRBV9 with TRBJ1-5; D may be TRBD1 (5 bases). This CDR3 has 12 amino acids. From germline, CDR1 is SGDLS and CDR2 YYNGEE. V was shortened by 0 bases and J by 9 bases, with 7 bases between the two germline ends. The whole variable domain, remainder taken from reference TRBV9 and TRBJ1-5, is DSGVTQTPKHLITATGQRVTLRCSPRSGDLSVYWYQQSLDQGLQFLIQYYNGEERAKGNILERFSAQQFPDLHSELNLSSLELGDSALYFCASSVVGGPQHFGDGTRLSIL.

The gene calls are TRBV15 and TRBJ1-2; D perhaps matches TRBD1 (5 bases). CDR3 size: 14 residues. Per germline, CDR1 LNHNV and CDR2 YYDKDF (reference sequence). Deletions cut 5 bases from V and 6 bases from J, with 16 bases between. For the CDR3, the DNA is TGTGCCACCAGCGGAGGGACGTATATCGATGGCTACACCTTC. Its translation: CATSGGTYIDGYTF.

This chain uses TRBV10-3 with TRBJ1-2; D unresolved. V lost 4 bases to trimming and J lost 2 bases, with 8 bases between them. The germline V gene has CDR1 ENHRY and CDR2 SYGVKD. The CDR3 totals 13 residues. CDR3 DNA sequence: TGTGCCATCAGTGGGCGGCAGAACTATGGCTACACCTTC. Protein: CAISGRQNYGYTF.

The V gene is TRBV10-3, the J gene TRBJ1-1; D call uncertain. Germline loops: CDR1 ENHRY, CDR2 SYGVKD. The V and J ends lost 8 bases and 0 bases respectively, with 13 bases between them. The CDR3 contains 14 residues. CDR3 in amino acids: CAIGPGTMNTEAFF. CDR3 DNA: TGTGCCATCGGTCCGGGTACCATGAACACTGAAGCTTTCTTT.

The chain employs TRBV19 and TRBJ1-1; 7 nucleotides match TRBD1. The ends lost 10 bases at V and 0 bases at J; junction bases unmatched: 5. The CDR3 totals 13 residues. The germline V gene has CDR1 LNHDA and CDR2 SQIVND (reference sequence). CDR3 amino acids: CATGGQMNTEAFF. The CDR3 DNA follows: TGTGCCACGGGGGGACAGATGAACACTGAAGCTTTCTTT. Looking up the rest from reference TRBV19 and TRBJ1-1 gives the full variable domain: DGGITQSPKYLFRKEGQNVTLSCEQNLNHDAMYWYRQDPGQGLRLIYYSQIVNDFQKGDIAEGYSVSREKKESFPLTVTSAQKNPTAFYLCATGGQMNTEAFFGQGTRLTVV.

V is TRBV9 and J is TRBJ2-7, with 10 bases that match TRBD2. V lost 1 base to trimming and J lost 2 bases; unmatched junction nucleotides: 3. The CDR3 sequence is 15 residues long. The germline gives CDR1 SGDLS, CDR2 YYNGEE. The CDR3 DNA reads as TGTGCCAGCAGCGTAACTAGCGGGGCGCCCTACGAGCAGTACTTC. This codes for CASSVTSGAPYEQYF. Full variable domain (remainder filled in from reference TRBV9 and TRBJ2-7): DSGVTQTPKHLITATGQRVTLRCSPRSGDLSVYWYQQSLDQGLQFLIQYYNGEERAKGNILERFSAQQFPDLHSELNLSSLELGDSALYFCASSVTSGAPYEQYFGPGTRLTVT.

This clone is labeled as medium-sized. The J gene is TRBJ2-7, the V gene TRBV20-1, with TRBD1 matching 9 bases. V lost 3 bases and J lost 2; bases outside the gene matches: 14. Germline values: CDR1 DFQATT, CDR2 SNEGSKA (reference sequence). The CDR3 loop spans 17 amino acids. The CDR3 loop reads CSASSTGGELIPYEQYF. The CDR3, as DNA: TGCAGTGCTAGTAGTACAGGGGGCGAGTTAATTCCCTACGAGCAGTACTTC.

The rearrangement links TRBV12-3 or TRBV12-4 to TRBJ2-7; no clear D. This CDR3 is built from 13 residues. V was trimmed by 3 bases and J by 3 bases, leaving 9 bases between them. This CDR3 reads CASSFGSNYEQYF. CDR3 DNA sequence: TGTGCCAGCAGTTTTGGCAGCAACTACGAGCAGTACTTC.

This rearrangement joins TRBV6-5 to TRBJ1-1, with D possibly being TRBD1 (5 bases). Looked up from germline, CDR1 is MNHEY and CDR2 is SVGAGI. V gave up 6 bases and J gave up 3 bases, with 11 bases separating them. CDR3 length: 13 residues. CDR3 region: CASRRQLYTEAFF. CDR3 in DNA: TGTGCCAGCAGGAGACAGTTGTACACTGAAGCTTTCTTT.

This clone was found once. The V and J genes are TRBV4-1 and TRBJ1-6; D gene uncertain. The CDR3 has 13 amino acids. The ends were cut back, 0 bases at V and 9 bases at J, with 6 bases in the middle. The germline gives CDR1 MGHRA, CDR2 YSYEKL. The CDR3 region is CASSQELSSPLHF. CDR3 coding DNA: TGCGCCAGCAGCCAAGAACTGAGTTCACCCCTCCACTTT.

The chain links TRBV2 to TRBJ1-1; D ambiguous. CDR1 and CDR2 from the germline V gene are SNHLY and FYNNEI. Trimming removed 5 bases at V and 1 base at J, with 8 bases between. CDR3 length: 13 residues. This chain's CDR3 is CASSQWRNTEAFF. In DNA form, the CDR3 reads TGTGCCAGCAGTCAATGGCGGAACACTGAAGCTTTCTTT.

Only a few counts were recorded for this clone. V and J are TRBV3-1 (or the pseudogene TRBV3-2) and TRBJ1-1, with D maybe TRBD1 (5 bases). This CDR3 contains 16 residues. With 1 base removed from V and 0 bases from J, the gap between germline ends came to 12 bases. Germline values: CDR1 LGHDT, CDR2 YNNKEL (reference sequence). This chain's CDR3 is CASSQGQTYLNTEAFF. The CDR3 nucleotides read TGTGCCAGCAGCCAAGGACAGACATACCTGAACACTGAAGCTTTCTTT.

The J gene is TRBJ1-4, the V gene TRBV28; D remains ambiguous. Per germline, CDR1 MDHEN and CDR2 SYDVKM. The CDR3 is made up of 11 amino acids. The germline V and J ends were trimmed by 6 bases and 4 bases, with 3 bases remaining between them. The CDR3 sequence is CASRRNEKLFF. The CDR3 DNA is TGTGCCAGCAGGCGTAATGAAAAACTGTTTTTT.

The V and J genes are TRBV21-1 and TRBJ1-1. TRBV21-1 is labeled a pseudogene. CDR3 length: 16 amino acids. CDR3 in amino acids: CASSKAPFRGNTEAFF. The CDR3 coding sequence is TGTGCCAGCAGCAAAGCGCCGTTTCGGGGGAACACTGAAGCTTTCTTT.

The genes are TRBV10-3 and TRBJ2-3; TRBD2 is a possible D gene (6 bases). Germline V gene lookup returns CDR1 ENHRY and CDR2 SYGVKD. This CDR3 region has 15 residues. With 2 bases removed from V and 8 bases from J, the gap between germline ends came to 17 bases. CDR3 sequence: CAISERGGVTFTQYF. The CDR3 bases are TGTGCCATCAGTGAGAGAGGCGGGGTGACTTTTACGCAGTATTTT.

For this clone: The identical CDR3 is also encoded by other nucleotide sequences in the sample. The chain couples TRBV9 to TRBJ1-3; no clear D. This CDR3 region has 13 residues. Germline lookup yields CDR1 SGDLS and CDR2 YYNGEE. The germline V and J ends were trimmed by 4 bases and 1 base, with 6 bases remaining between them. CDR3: CASSPLSGNTIYF. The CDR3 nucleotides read TGTGCCAGCAGCCCGTTATCTGGAAACACCATATATTTT. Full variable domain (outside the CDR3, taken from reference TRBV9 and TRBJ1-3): DSGVTQTPKHLITATGQRVTLRCSPRSGDLSVYWYQQSLDQGLQFLIQYYNGEERAKGNILERFSAQQFPDLHSELNLSSLELGDSALYFCASSPLSGNTIYFGEGSWLTVV.

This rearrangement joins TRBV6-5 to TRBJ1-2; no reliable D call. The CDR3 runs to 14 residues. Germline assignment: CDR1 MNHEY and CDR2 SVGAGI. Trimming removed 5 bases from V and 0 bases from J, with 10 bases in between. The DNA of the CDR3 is TGTGCCAGCAGTAACACTAGGTCTAACTATGGCTACACCTTC. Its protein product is CASSNTRSNYGYTF.

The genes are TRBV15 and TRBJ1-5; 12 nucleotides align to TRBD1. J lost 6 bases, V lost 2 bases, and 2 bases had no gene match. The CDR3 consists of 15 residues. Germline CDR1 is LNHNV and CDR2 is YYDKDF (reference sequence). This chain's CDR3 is CATSRRGQGAQPQHF. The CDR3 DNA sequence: TGTGCCACCAGCAGAAGGGGACAGGGGGCTCAGCCCCAGCATTTT.

The CDR3 coding sequence is TGTGCCAGCAGTCCCCCGCGGGGGCGCTTAGATACGCAGTATTTT. Translation: CASSPPRGRLDTQYF. This rearrangement joins TRBV28 to TRBJ2-3, with a tentative D call TRBD2 (7 bases). The V end was cut by 5 bases, the J end by 5 bases, with 17 bases between. Germline V gene data show CDR1 as MDHEN and CDR2 as SYDVKM. The CDR3 consists of 15 residues.

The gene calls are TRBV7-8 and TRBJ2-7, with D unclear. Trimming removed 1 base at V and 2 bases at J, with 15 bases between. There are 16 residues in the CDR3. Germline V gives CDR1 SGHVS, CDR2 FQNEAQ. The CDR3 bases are TGTGCCAGCAGCTTAGATTCATTCTACCCAACCTACGAGCAGTACTTC. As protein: CASSLDSFYPTYEQYF.

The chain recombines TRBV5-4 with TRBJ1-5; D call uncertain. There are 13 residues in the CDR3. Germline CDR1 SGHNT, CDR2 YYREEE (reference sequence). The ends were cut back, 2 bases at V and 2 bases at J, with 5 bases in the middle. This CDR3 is CASSFGGNQPQHF. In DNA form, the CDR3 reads TGTGCCAGCAGCTTTGGAGGCAATCAGCCCCAGCATTTT.

The DNA of the CDR3 is TGTGCCAGCAGGTTGGGGGGGGGTAATGAAAAACTGTTTTTT. Translation: CASRLGGGNEKLFF. The chain is built from TRBV25-1 and TRBJ1-4, with D perhaps matching TRBD1 (5 bases). Germline CDR1 MGHDK, CDR2 SYGVNS. The CDR3 totals 14 residues. V dropped 6 bases and J dropped 4 bases, with 12 bases sitting between them.

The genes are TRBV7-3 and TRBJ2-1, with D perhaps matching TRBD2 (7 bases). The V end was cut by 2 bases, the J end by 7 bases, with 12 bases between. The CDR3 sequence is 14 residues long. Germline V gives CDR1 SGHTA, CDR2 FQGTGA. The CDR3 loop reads CASSLGGAQNEQFF. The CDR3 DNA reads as TGTGCCAGCAGCTTAGGGGGGGCGCAGAATGAGCAGTTCTTC.

The DNA for the CDR3 is TGTGCTTGGGACAGGACAAATCAGCCCCAGCATTTT. Translation gives CAWDRTNQPQHF. The genes are TRBV30 and TRBJ1-5; TRBD1 matches 8 bases. This CDR3 is 12 amino acids long. Germline V CDR1 and CDR2: GTSNPN, SVGIG (reference sequence). Filled out from reference TRBV30 and TRBJ1-5, the complete variable domain reads SQTIHQWPATLVQPVGSPLSLECTVEGTSNPNLYWYRQAAGRGLQLLFYSVGIGQISSEVPQNLSASRPQDRQFILSSKKLLLSDSGFYLCAWDRTNQPQHFGDGTRLSIL.

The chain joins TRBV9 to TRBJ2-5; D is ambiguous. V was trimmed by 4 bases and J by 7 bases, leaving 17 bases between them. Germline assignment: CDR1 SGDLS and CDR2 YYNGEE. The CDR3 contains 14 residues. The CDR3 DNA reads TGTGCCAGCAGCCATTCTCCGGTCCCAGGGACCCAGTACTTC. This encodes CASSHSPVPGTQYF. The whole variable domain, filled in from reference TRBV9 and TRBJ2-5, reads DSGVTQTPKHLITATGQRVTLRCSPRSGDLSVYWYQQSLDQGLQFLIQYYNGEERAKGNILERFSAQQFPDLHSELNLSSLELGDSALYFCASSHSPVPGTQYFGPGTRLLVL.

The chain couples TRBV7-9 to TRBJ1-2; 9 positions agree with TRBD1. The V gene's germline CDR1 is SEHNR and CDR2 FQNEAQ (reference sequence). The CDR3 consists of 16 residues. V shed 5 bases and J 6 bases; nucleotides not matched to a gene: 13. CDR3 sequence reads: CASSTWGRTGADGYTF. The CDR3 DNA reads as TGTGCCAGCAGCACCTGGGGACGGACAGGGGCGGATGGCTACACCTTC.

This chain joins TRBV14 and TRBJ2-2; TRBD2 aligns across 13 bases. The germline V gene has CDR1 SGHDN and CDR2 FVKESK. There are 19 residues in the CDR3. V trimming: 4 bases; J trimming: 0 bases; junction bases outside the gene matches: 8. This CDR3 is CASSPSRLAGGTNTGELFF. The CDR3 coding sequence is TGTGCCAGCAGCCCGTCCCGACTAGCGGGGGGAACGAACACCGGGGAGCTGTTTTTT.

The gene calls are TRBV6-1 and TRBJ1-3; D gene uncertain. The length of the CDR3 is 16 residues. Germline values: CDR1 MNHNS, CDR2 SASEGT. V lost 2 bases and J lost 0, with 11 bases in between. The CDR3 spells CASSEYRDLSGNTIYF. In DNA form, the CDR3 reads TGTGCCAGCAGTGAATACCGAGACCTCTCTGGAAACACCATATATTTT.

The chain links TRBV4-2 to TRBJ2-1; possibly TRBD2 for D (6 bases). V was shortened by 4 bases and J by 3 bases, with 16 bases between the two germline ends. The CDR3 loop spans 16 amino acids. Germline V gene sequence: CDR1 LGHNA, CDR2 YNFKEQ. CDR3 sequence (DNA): TGTGCCAGCAGCCCGGACTATCTATCGGGCTACAATGAGCAGTTCTTC. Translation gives CASSPDYLSGYNEQFF.